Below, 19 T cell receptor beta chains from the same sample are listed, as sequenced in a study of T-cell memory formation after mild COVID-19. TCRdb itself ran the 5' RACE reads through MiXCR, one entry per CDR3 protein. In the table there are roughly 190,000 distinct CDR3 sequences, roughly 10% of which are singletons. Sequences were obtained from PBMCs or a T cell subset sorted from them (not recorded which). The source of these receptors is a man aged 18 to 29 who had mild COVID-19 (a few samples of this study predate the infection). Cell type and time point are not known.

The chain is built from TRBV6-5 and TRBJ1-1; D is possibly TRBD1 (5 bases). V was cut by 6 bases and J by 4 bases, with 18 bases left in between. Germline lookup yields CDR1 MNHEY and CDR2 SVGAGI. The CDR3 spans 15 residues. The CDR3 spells CASSGARVRGTEAFF. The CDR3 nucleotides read TGTGCCAGCAGCGGGGCGCGGGTCCGAGGCACTGAAGCTTTCTTT.

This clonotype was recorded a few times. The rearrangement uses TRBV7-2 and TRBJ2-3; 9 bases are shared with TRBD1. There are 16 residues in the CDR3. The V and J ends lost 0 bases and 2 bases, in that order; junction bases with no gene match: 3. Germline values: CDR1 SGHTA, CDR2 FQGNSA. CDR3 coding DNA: TGTGCCAGCAGCTTAGCGGGACAGGGTTTCACAGATACGCAGTATTTT. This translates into CASSLAGQGFTDTQYF.

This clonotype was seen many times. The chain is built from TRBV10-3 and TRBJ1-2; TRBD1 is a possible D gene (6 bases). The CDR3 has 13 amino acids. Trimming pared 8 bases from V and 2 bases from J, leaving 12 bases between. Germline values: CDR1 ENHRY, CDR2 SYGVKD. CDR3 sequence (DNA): TGTGCCATCTCTTTGGGGGCCAACTATGGCTACACCTTC. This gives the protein CAISLGANYGYTF.

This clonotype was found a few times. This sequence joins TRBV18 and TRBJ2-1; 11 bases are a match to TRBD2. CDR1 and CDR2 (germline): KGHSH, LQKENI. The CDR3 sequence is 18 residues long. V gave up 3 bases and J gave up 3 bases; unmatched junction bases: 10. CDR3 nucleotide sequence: TGTGCCAGCTCACCGACTATAGCGGGGGGGCGTGTCTACAATGAGCAGTTCTTC. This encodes CASSPTIAGGRVYNEQFF.

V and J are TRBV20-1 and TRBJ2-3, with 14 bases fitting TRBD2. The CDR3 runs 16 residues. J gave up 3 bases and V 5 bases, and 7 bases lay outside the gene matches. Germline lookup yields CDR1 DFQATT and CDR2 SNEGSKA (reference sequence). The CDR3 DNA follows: TGCAGTGCTCCCCCGACTAGCGGGGGGGGAACAGATACGCAGTATTTT. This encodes CSAPPTSGGGTDTQYF.

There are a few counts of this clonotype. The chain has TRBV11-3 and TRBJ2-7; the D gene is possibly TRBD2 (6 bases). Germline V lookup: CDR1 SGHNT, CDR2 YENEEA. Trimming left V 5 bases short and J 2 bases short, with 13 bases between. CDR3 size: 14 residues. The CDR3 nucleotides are TGTGCCAGCAGCCCTGGGGGACTGCCCTACGAGCAGTACTTC. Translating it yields CASSPGGLPYEQYF.

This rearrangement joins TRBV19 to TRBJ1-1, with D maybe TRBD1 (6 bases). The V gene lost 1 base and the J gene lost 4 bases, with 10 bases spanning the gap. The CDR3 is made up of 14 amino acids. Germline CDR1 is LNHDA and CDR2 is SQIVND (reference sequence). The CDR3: CASSIGRGPTEAFF. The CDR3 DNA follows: TGTGCCAGTAGTATAGGGCGGGGGCCCACTGAAGCTTTCTTT. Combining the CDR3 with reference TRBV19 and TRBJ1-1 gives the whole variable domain DGGITQSPKYLFRKEGQNVTLSCEQNLNHDAMYWYRQDPGQGLRLIYYSQIVNDFQKGDIAEGYSVSREKKESFPLTVTSAQKNPTAFYLCASSIGRGPTEAFFGQGTRLTVV.

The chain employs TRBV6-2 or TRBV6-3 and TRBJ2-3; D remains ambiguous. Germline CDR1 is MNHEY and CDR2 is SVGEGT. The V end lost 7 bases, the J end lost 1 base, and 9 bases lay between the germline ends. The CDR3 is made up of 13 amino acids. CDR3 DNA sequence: TGTGCCAGCACCCCTCCGGGCACAGATACGCAGTATTTT. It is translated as CASTPPGTDTQYF.

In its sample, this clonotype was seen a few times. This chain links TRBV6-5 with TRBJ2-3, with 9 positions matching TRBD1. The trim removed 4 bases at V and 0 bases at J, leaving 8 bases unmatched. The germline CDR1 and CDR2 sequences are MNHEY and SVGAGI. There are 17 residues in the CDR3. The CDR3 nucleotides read TGTGCCAGCAGTTCAACAGGGGGCTGGGATAGCACAGATACGCAGTATTTT. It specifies CASSSTGGWDSTDTQYF.

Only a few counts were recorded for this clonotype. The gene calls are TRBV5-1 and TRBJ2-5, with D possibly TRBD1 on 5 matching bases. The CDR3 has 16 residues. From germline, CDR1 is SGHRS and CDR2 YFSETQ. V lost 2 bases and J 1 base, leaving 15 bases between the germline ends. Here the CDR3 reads CASSLDPGFGQETQYF. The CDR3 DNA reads TGCGCCAGCAGCTTAGACCCAGGGTTTGGCCAAGAGACCCAGTACTTC.

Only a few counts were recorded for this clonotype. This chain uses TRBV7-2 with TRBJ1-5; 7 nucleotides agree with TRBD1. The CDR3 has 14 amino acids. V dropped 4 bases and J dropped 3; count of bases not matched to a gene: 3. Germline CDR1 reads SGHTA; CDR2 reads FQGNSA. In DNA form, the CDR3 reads TGTGCCAGCAGCTACAGGGGTAACAATCAGCCCCAGCATTTT. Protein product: CASSYRGNNQPQHF.

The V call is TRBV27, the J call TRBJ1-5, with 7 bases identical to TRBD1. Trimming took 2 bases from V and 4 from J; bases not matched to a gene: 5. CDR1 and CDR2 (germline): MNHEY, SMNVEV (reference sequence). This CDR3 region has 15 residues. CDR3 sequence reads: CASSLRGLWNQPQHF. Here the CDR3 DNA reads TGTGCCAGCAGTTTAAGGGGGCTTTGGAATCAGCCCCAGCATTTT.

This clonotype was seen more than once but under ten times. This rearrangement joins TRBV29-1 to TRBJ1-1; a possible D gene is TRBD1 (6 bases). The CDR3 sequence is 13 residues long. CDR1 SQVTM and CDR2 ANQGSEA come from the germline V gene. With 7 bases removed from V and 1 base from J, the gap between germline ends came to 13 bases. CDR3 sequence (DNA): TGCAGCGCTGTGGGACACCAGAACACTGAAGCTTTCTTT. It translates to CSAVGHQNTEAFF.

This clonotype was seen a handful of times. The CDR3 DNA is TGCGCCAGCAGCCAAGGTTTTCAGAATTCACCCCTCCACTTT. Translating it yields CASSQGFQNSPLHF. The chain recombines TRBV4-1 with TRBJ1-6; D gene uncertain. From germline, CDR1 is MGHRA and CDR2 YSYEKL. V lost 1 base, J lost 7 bases, and 8 bases lay in between. The CDR3 is made up of 14 amino acids.

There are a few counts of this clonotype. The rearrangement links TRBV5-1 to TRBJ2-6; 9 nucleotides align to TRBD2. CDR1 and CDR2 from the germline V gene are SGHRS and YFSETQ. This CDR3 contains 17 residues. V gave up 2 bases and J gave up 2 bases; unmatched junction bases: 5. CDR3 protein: CASSFLAGFTGANVLTF. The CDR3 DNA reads TGCGCCAGCAGCTTTCTAGCGGGGTTTACTGGGGCCAACGTCCTGACTTTC.

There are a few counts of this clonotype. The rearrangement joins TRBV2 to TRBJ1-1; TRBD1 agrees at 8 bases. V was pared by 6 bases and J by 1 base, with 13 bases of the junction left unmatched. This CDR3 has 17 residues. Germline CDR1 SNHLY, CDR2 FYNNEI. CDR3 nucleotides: TGTGCCAGCAGGGATAGGACAGGGAGGATGTCGAACACTGAAGCTTTCTTT. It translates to CASRDRTGRMSNTEAFF.

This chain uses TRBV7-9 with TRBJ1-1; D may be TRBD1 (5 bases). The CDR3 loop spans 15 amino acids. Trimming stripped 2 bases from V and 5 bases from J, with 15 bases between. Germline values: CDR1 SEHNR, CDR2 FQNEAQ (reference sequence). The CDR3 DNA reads TGTGCCAGCAGCTTACTTACTGGGGCCCCTACTGAAGCTTTCTTT. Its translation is CASSLLTGAPTEAFF.

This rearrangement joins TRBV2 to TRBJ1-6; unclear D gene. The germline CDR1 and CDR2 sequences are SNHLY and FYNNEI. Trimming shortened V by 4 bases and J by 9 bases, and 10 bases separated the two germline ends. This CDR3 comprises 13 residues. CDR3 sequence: CASSVARASPLHF. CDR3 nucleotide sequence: TGTGCCAGCAGTGTGGCTAGGGCTTCACCCCTCCACTTT.

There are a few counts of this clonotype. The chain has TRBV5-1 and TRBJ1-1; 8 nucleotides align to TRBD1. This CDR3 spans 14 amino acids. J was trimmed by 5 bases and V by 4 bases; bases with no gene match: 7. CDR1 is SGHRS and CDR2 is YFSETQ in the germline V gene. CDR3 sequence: CASSAGGGRTEAFF. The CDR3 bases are TGCGCCAGCAGCGCAGGGGGCGGACGGACTGAAGCTTTCTTT.